One and the same sample provided the 27 T cell receptor beta chains below, sequenced in a study of blood T cells in healthy people across ages. Alongside a J-beta primer mix, a sample-barcoded 5' primer served in a second PCR lasting about 7 to 12 cycles. MiXCR, applied by TCRdb to the 5' RACE reads, yields one record per CDR3 protein. This sample has about 600,000 distinct CDR3 sequences, with 40% to 50% found just once. The sequencing input was blood. These receptors came from an elderly man in good health.

This clonotype has more than one count but fewer than ten. The rearrangement joins TRBV20-1 to TRBJ2-4; D gene uncertain. The DNA matches TRBJ2-7 better at its end, which makes the J call doubtful. CDR1 is DFQATT and CDR2 is SNEGSKA in the germline V gene (reference sequence). The CDR3 length is 13 residues. The CDR3 DNA reads TGCAGTGCCGCGTCCCGTCCCCTCTACGAGCAGTACTTC. Translation: CSAASRPLYEQYF.

J is TRBJ2-7 and V is TRBV7-9, with TRBD1 identical over 10 bases. Germline V gene data show CDR1 as SEHNR and CDR2 as FQNEAQ (reference sequence). CDR3 length: 16 amino acids. The trim removed 4 bases at V and 3 bases at J, leaving 9 bases unmatched. The CDR3 DNA sequence: TGTGCCAGCAGCTACTCCCGACAGGGGGCAATCTACGAGCAGTACTTC. Its translation is CASSYSRQGAIYEQYF.

This clonotype has a single count. The genes are TRBV20-1 and TRBJ2-1; possibly TRBD2 for D (6 bases). CDR3 length equals 11 residues. Germline V gene lookup returns CDR1 DFQATT and CDR2 SNEGSKA (reference sequence). Deletions cut 3 bases from V and 14 bases from J, with 14 bases between. The CDR3 protein is CSASPAGPEFF. DNA of the CDR3: TGCAGTGCTAGTCCCGCGGGGCCAGAGTTCTTC.

The chain combines TRBV27 with TRBJ2-7, with TRBD1 matching over 8 bases. V was clipped by 1 base and J by 0 bases; unmatched bases: 5. CDR1 and CDR2 from the germline V gene are MNHEY and SMNVEV (reference sequence). The CDR3 runs 16 residues. CDR3 protein: CASSLYTTGGSYEQYF. In DNA form, the CDR3 reads TGTGCCAGCAGTTTATACACTACAGGGGGCTCCTACGAGCAGTACTTC.

This clonotype was detected many times. The V gene is TRBV6-5, the J gene TRBJ1-2; the match to TRBD1 covers 7 bases. Germline V lookup: CDR1 MNHEY, CDR2 SVGAGI. Unmatched junction bases numbered 9, after V lost 6 bases and J lost 8 bases. The CDR3 is 13 residues long. Written as DNA, the CDR3 is TGTGCCAGCAGGTTGACAGGGACCCGAGGCTACACCTTC. Protein product: CASRLTGTRGYTF.

The rearrangement uses TRBV5-1 and TRBJ2-7; 8 positions match TRBD1. The ends lost 3 bases at V and 6 bases at J; junction bases unmatched: 5. Germline values: CDR1 SGHRS, CDR2 YFSETQ. The CDR3 is made up of 13 amino acids. CDR3 amino acids: CASSSRQGAEQYF. CDR3 DNA: TGCGCCAGCAGCTCTAGGCAGGGGGCCGAGCAGTACTTC.

The gene calls are TRBV4-3 and TRBJ1-6; D call uncertain. The ends were cut back, 0 bases at V and 2 bases at J, with 14 bases in the middle. Germline loops: CDR1 LGHNA, CDR2 YSLEER. This CDR3 is 18 amino acids long. The CDR3 region has the DNA TGCGCCAGCAGCCAAGACACGGTAGCGGATACCTATAATTCACCCCTCCACTTT. Translation: CASSQDTVADTYNSPLHF.

In this sample, this clonotype turned up many times. The V and J genes are TRBV6-6 and TRBJ2-5, with D possibly TRBD2 on 5 matching bases. The germline V gene has CDR1 MNHNY and CDR2 SVGAGI (reference sequence). Deletions cut 2 bases from V and 1 base from J, with 14 bases between. CDR3 size: 16 residues. CDR3 sequence (DNA): TGTGCCAGCAGTTACCCCGGCTCAGCGGCCCAAGAGACCCAGTACTTC. Translated, it gives CASSYPGSAAQETQYF.

The genes are TRBV12-3 or TRBV12-4 and TRBJ2-7; no clear D gene. The J call is in doubt because the DNA end fits TRBJ2-4 better. The CDR3 covers 14 residues. The CDR3 reads CASSLGYSSNIQYF. The CDR3 nucleotides read TGTGCCAGCAGTTTAGGATACAGTTCCAACATTCAGTACTTC.

In regard to this clonotype: At one of its ends the junction is not consistent with the germline gene, which may arise from a read error. The chain links TRBV29-1 to TRBJ2-6; the D gene is possibly TRBD1 (5 bases). The CDR3 sequence is 15 residues long. Looked up from germline, CDR1 is SQVTM and CDR2 is ANQGSEA. CDR3 DNA sequence: TGCATCGTTCGGAGCACAGGAACCGGGGCCAACGTCCTGACTTTC. Its translation is CIVRSTGTGANVLTF.

This chain uses TRBV10-3 with TRBJ2-7, with 7 bases lining up with TRBD1. This CDR3 spans 12 amino acids. The V gene's germline CDR1 is ENHRY and CDR2 SYGVKD. V was pared by 3 bases and J by 7 bases, with 3 bases of the junction left unmatched. The CDR3 sequence is CAISEGGREQYF. The CDR3 bases are TGTGCCATCAGTGAAGGGGGCCGAGAGCAGTACTTC.

This clonotype has just a few counts. The rearrangement joins TRBV7-9 to TRBJ1-2; D not certain. The length of the CDR3 is 12 residues. Germline V CDR1 and CDR2: SEHNR, FQNEAQ (reference sequence). Trimming removed 2 bases at V and 7 bases at J, with 8 bases between. The CDR3 DNA reads TGTGCCAGCAGCTTATTTCAGCGTGGCTACACCTTC. This gives the protein CASSLFQRGYTF.

This chain connects TRBV9 to TRBJ2-1; D might be TRBD2 (6 bases). The CDR3 is 15 amino acids. Germline loops: CDR1 SGDLS, CDR2 YYNGEE. The V end was cut by 3 bases, the J end by 5 bases, with 15 bases between. The CDR3 nucleotides read TGTGCCAGCAGCGAGTTCGTCGGGGGACACAATGAGCAGTTCTTC. Its translation: CASSEFVGGHNEQFF.

The V call is TRBV5-1, the J call TRBJ2-3, with TRBD2 identical over 7 bases. This CDR3 has 16 residues. The V and J ends lost 0 bases and 1 base, in that order; junction bases with no gene match: 5. The germline CDR1 and CDR2 sequences are SGHRS and YFSETQ. This CDR3 is CASSLEEAGGTDTQYF. For the CDR3, the DNA is TGCGCCAGCAGCTTGGAAGAGGCGGGGGGCACAGATACGCAGTATTTT.

The chain combines TRBV7-9 with TRBJ1-1; D is undetermined. This CDR3 contains 16 residues. Germline CDR1 is SEHNR and CDR2 is FQNEAQ (reference sequence). V was clipped by 5 bases and J by 0 bases, with 16 bases between them. The CDR3 DNA follows: TGTGCCAGCAGCCACCCATCTGGGCCGATGAACACTGAAGCTTTCTTT. Protein product: CASSHPSGPMNTEAFF.

The gene calls are TRBV4-3 and TRBJ2-3; no firm D call. Trimming removed 0 bases from V and 5 bases from J, with 12 bases in between. Germline assignment: CDR1 LGHNA and CDR2 YSLEER. The CDR3 totals 15 residues. CDR3 residues: CASSQEGSGEDTQYF. CDR3 sequence (DNA): TGCGCCAGCAGCCAAGAAGGGTCTGGCGAAGATACGCAGTATTTT.

The chain links TRBV6-6 to TRBJ1-1; D call uncertain. The germline V gene has CDR1 MNHNY and CDR2 SVGAGI (reference sequence). V was shortened by 0 bases and J by 3 bases, with 11 bases between the two germline ends. The CDR3 sequence is 15 residues long. The CDR3 protein is CASSYSGRAYTEAFF. The DNA for the CDR3 is TGTGCCAGCAGTTACTCGGGGAGAGCTTACACTGAAGCTTTCTTT.

J is TRBJ1-5 and V is TRBV20-1; the match to TRBD1 covers 7 bases. CDR3 length: 15 residues. V trimming: 2 bases; J trimming: 4 bases; junction bases outside the gene matches: 8. The germline CDR1 and CDR2 sequences are DFQATT and SNEGSKA (reference sequence). CDR3 sequence: CSARPPGGWNQPQHF. CDR3 bases: TGCAGTGCTAGACCCCCAGGGGGATGGAATCAGCCCCAGCATTTT.

This clonotype was detected ten times or more. V usage is TRBV3-1 and J usage is TRBJ2-2; D assignment may be TRBD1 or TRBD2 (5 bases each). Germline loops: CDR1 LGHDT, CDR2 YNNKEL (reference sequence). V was trimmed by 8 bases and J by 3 bases, leaving 16 bases between them. The CDR3 loop spans 15 amino acids. CDR3 coding DNA: TGTGCCAGCCGCCCCCGGGACGGTTACACCGGGGAGCTGTTTTTT. Its translation: CASRPRDGYTGELFF.

The chain recombines TRBV6-6 with TRBJ1-1; the D is unclear. Trimming removed 2 bases at V and 3 bases at J, with 7 bases between. Per the germline V gene, CDR1 is MNHNY and CDR2 is SVGAGI (reference sequence). This CDR3 region has 13 residues. The CDR3 sequence: CASSYPVDTEAFF. The CDR3 DNA follows: TGTGCCAGCAGTTACCCAGTAGACACTGAAGCTTTCTTT.

This clonotype was seen more than once but under ten times. The chain carries TRBV7-8 and TRBJ1-1; unclear D gene. The CDR3 length is 16 residues. The germline gives CDR1 SGHVS, CDR2 FQNEAQ. V lost 1 base and J lost 2, with 14 bases in between. In DNA, the CDR3 is TGTGCCAGCAGCTTAGGTTCCCCCGGGGTAAACACTGAAGCTTTCTTT. Translating it yields CASSLGSPGVNTEAFF. Complete variable domain (other parts from reference TRBV7-8 and TRBJ1-1): GAGVSQSPRYKVAKRGQDVALRCDPISGHVSLFWYQQALGQGPEFLTYFQNEAQLDKSGLPSDRFFAERPEGSVSTLKIQRTQQEDSAVYLCASSLGSPGVNTEAFFGQGTRLTVV.

In this sample, this clonotype turned up a few times. This chain joins TRBV29-1 and TRBJ2-5; the D call may be TRBD1 or TRBD2 (6 bases each). V lost 8 bases and J lost 5, with 15 bases in between. The CDR3 runs 12 residues. Germline V CDR1 and CDR2: SQVTM, ANQGSEA. CDR3 bases: TGCAGCATCTCCCAGGGGAGGGAGACCCAGTACTTC. It specifies CSISQGRETQYF.

The chain is built from TRBV20-1 and TRBJ2-3; D remains unclear. The CDR3 has 14 amino acids. V was shortened by 3 bases and J by 1 base, with 11 bases between the two germline ends. In germline, CDR1 is DFQATT, CDR2 SNEGSKA (reference sequence). CDR3 bases: TGCAGTGCTAGGCTTAACACGGGCACAGATACGCAGTATTTT. The encoded protein is CSARLNTGTDTQYF.

The rearrangement joins TRBV6-1 to TRBJ1-5; no firm D call. There are 13 residues in the CDR3. Trimming cost V 2 bases and J 2 bases, with 4 bases left between them. Germline lookup yields CDR1 MNHNS and CDR2 SASEGT. The CDR3 DNA sequence: TGTGCCAGCAGTGAATTGGGCAATCAGCCCCAGCATTTT. It encodes CASSELGNQPQHF.

This chain connects TRBV6-5 to TRBJ1-5; 7 bases map to TRBD1. CDR1 MNHEY and CDR2 SVGAGI come from the germline V gene. This CDR3 region has 15 residues. Unmatched junction bases numbered 9, after V lost 6 bases and J lost 4 bases. The CDR3 loop is CASSLTGTRNQPQHF. CDR3 nucleotide sequence: TGTGCCAGCAGCCTGACAGGGACCCGGAATCAGCCCCAGCATTTT.

This clonotype was observed a few times. The chain carries TRBV3-1 and TRBJ2-7; 7 nucleotides align to TRBD2. V lost 3 bases, J lost 0 bases, and 5 bases stayed unmatched. This CDR3 comprises 15 residues. Germline V lookup: CDR1 LGHDT, CDR2 YNNKEL (reference sequence). CDR3 loop: CASSHSGTNSYEQYF. CDR3 sequence (DNA): TGTGCCAGCAGCCACTCCGGGACTAACTCCTACGAGCAGTACTTC.

The J gene is TRBJ2-1, the V gene TRBV7-9; possible D gene TRBD2, 5 bases. Germline V CDR1 and CDR2: SEHNR, FQNEAQ (reference sequence). Trimming shortened V by 5 bases and J by 0 bases, and 17 bases separated the two germline ends. The length of the CDR3 is 17 residues. This CDR3 reads CASSPWRVANSYNEQFF. CDR3 nucleotides: TGTGCCAGCAGCCCCTGGCGGGTGGCAAACTCCTACAATGAGCAGTTCTTC.